What follows are 5 T cell receptor beta chains derived from one specimen sequenced in a study of cytomegalovirus exposure and HLA in healthy donors. This PCR relied on a set of 60 Vbeta primers and 13 Jbeta primers. Method: immunoSEQ multiplex PCR; TCRdb's copy keeps in-frame clones and lacks some. The table includes 110,000 to 150,000 clones, approximately 82% detected once. The sample comprised PBMCs. All receptors derive from a woman aged 40 to 49 in good health and CMV-seronegative.

The V gene is TRBV5-4, the J gene TRBJ1-4; no firm D call. The germline V and J ends were trimmed by 4 bases and 4 bases, with 23 bases remaining between them. There are 18 residues in the CDR3. Looked up from germline, CDR1 is SGHNT and CDR2 is YYREEE (reference sequence). The chain's CDR3 is CASSPNTGTSEINEKLFF. CDR3 sequence (DNA): TGTGCCAGCAGCCCGAATACGGGTACCTCGGAAATTAATGAAAAACTGTTTTTT.

The chain carries TRBV18 and TRBJ2-7; D possibly corresponds to TRBD2 (6 bases). Germline CDR1 is KGHSH and CDR2 is LQKENI. CDR3 length: 17 residues. The germline V and J ends were trimmed by 4 bases and 5 bases, with 24 bases remaining between them. The CDR3, as DNA: TGTGCCAGCTCACTTCTCCCCGGGAGCCCGAATGTCGACGAGCAGTACTTC. Translated: CASSLLPGSPNVDEQYF.

The CDR3: CASSAPHGENEKLFF. The CDR3, as DNA: TGTGCCAGCAGCGCCCCACACGGGGAAAATGAAAAACTGTTTTTT. The gene calls are TRBV9 and TRBJ1-4; D remains ambiguous. The V end lost 3 bases, the J end lost 5 bases, and 14 bases lay between the germline ends. CDR1 and CDR2 from the germline V gene are SGDLS and YYNGEE. The CDR3 contains 15 residues.

The V gene is TRBV19, the J gene TRBJ2-1; possible D gene TRBD2, 6 bases. The CDR3 runs 16 residues. The germline CDR1 and CDR2 sequences are LNHDA and SQIVND (reference sequence). Trimming shortened V by 7 bases and J by 0 bases, and 16 bases separated the two germline ends. CDR3: CASKGSGFSSYNEQFF. The CDR3 region has the DNA TGTGCCAGTAAGGGAAGCGGGTTTAGCTCCTACAATGAGCAGTTCTTC.

The chain has TRBV11-2 and TRBJ2-2, with TRBD2 as a possible D gene (6 bases). This CDR3 spans 14 amino acids. Germline CDR1 SGHAT, CDR2 FQNNGV. Trimming removed 4 bases from V and 7 bases from J, with 13 bases in between. CDR3: CASSYQWGDGELFF. CDR3 coding DNA: TGTGCCAGCAGCTACCAGTGGGGGGACGGGGAGCTGTTTTTT. Based on the CDR3 plus reference TRBV11-2 and TRBJ2-2, the full variable domain is EAGVAQSPRYKIIEKRQSVAFWCNPISGHATLYWYQQILGQGPKLLIQFQNNGVVDDSQLPKDRFSAERLKGVDSTLKIQPAKLEDSAVYLCASSYQWGDGELFFGEGSRLTVL.